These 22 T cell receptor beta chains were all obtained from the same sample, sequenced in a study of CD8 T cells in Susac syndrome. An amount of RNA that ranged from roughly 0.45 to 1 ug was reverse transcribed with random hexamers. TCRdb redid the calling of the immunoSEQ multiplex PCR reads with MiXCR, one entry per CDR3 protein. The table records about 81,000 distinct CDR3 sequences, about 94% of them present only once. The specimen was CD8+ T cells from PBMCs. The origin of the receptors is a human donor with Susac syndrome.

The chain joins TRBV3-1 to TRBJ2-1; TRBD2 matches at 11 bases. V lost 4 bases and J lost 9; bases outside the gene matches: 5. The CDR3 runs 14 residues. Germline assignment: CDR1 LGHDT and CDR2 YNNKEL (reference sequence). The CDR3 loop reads CASSLTSGGGEQFF. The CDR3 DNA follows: TGTGCCAGCAGCCTAACTAGCGGGGGAGGTGAGCAGTTCTTC.

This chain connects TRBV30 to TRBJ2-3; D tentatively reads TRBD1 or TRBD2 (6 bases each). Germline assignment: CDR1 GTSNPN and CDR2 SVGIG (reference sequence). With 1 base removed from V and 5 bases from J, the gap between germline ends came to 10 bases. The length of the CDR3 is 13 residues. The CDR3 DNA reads TGTGCCTGGAGTGGGGGGGCCGGAGATACGCAGTATTTT. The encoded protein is CAWSGGAGDTQYF.

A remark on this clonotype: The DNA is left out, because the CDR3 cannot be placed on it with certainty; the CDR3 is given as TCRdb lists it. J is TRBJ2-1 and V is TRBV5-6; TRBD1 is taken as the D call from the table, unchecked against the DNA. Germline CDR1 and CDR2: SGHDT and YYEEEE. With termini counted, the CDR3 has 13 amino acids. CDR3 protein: CASSFGQGIEEFF.

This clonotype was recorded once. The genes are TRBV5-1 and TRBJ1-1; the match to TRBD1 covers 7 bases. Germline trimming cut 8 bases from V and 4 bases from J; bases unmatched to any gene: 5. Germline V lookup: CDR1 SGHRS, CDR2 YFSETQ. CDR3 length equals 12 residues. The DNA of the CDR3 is TGCGCCAGTGCGACAGGGAGCACTGAAGCTTTCTTT. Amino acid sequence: CASATGSTEAFF.

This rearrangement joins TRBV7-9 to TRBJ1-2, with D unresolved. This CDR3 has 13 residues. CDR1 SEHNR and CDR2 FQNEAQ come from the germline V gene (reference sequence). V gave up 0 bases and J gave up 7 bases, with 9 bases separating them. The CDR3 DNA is TGTGCCAGCAGCTTAGCGGCAGGTCTTGGCTACACCTTC. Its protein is CASSLAAGLGYTF.

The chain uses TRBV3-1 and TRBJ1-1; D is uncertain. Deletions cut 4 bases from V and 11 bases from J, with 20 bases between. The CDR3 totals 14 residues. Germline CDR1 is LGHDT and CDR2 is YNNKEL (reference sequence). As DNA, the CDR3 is TGTGCCAGCAGCCCTTACGAAAACGGGCCGGAGGCTTTCTTT. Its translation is CASSPYENGPEAFF.

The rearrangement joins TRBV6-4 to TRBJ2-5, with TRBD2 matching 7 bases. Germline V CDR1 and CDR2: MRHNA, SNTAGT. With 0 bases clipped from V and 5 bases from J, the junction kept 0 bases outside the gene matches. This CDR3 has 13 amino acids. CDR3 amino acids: CASSDSAGETQYF. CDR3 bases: TGTGCCAGCAGTGACTCAGCGGGGGAGACCCAGTACTTC.

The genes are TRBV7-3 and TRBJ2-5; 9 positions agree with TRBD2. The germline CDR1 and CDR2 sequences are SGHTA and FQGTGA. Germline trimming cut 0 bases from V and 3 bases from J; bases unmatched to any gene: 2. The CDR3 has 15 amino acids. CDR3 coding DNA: TGTGCCAGCAGCTTAACTAGCGGGAGTAAAGAGACCCAGTACTTC. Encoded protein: CASSLTSGSKETQYF.

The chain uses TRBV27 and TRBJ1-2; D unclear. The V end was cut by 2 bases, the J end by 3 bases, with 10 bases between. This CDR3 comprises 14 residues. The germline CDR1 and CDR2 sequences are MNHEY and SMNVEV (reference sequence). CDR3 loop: CASSLTSGHYGYTF. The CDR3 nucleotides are TGTGCCAGCAGTTTAACGAGCGGCCACTATGGCTACACCTTC.

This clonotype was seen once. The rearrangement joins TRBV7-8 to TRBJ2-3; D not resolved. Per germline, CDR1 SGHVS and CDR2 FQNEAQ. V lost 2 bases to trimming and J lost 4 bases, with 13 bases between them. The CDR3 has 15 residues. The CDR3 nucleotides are TGTGCCAGCAGCTTAATCAGTATGGCCCCAGATACGCAGTATTTT. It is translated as CASSLISMAPDTQYF.

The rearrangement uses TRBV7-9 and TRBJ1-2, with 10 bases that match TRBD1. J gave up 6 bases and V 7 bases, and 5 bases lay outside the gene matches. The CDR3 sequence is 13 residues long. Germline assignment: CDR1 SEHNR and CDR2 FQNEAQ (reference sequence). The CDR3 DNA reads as TGTGCCAGCATGCCGGGGACAGGGGATGGCTACACCTTC. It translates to CASMPGTGDGYTF.

The CDR3 is CASSELAWNTGELFF. CDR3 bases: TGTGCCAGCAGTGAACTAGCTTGGAACACCGGGGAGCTGTTTTTT. The chain links TRBV13 to TRBJ2-2; D is perhaps TRBD2 (6 bases). From germline, CDR1 is PRHDT and CDR2 FYEKMQ (reference sequence). Trimming took 6 bases from V and 1 from J, leaving 12 bases between them. CDR3 length: 15 residues.

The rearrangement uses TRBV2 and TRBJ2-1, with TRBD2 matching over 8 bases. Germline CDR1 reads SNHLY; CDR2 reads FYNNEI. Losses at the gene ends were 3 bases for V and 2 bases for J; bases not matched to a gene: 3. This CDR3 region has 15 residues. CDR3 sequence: CASSENSGAYNEQFF. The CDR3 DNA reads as TGTGCCAGCAGTGAGAATAGCGGGGCCTACAATGAGCAGTTCTTC.

The CDR3 region has the DNA TGTGCCAGCAGCCAAGGTATCCAGCAAGAGACCCAGTACTTC. Translating gives CASSQGIQQETQYF. V gene TRBV14 combines with J gene TRBJ2-5, with unresolved D. The germline CDR1 and CDR2 sequences are SGHDN and FVKESK. Trimming cost V 1 base and J 2 bases, with 8 bases left between them. This CDR3 has 14 amino acids. Filled out from reference TRBV14 and TRBJ2-5, the complete variable domain reads EAGVTQFPSHSVIEKGQTVTLRCDPISGHDNLYWYRRVMGKEIKFLLHFVKESKQDESGMPNNRFLAERTGGTYSTLKVQPAELEDSGVYFCASSQGIQQETQYFGPGTRLLVL.

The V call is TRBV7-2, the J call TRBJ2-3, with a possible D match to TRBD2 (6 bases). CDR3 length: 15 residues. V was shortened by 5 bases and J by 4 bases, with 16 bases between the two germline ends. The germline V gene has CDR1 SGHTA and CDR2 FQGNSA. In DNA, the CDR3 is TGTGCCAGCAGCGTATCGGGACTCAACCCAGATACGCAGTATTTT. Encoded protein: CASSVSGLNPDTQYF.

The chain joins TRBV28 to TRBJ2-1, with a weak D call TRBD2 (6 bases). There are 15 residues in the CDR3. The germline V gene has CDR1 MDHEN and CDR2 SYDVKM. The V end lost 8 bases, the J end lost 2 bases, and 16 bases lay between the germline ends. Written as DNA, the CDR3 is TGTGCCAGCCGGGTGACGGAGGGCCCCTACAATGAGCAGTTCTTC. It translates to CASRVTEGPYNEQFF.

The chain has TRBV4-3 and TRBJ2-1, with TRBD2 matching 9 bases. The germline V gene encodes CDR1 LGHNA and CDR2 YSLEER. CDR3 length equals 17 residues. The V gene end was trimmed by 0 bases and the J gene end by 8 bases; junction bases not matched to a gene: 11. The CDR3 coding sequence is TGCGCCAGCAGCCAAGAAAAATGGCGGGAGGGGGTCGATGAGCAGTTCTTC. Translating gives CASSQEKWREGVDEQFF.

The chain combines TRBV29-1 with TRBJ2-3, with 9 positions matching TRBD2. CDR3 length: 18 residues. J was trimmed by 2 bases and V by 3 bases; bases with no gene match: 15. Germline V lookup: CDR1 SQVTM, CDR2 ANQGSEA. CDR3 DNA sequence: TGCAGCGTTGATGGCGTAGTGGGACTAGCCATCAACACAGATACGCAGTATTTT. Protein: CSVDGVVGLAINTDTQYF.

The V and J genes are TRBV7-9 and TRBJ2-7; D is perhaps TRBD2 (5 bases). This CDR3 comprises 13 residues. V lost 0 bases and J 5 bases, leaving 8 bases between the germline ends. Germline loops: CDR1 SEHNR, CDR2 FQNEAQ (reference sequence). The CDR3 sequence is CASSLARVNEQYF. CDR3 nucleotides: TGTGCCAGCAGCTTAGCGCGGGTAAACGAGCAGTACTTC.

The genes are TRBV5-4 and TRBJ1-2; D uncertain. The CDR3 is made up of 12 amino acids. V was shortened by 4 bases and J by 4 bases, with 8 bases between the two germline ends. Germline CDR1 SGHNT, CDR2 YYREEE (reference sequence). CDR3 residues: CASSGPAYGYTF. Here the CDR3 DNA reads TGTGCCAGCAGCGGCCCGGCCTATGGCTACACCTTC.

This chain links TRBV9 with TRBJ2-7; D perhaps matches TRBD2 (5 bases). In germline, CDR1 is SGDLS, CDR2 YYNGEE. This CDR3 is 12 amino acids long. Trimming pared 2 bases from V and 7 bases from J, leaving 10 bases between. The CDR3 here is CASSVGGGEQYF. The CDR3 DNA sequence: TGTGCCAGCAGCGTTGGTGGCGGGGAGCAGTACTTC.

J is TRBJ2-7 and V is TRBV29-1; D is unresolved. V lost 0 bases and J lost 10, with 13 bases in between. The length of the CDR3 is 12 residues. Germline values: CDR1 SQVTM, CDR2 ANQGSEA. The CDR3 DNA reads TGCAGCGTTGAAGATACTGGGTTACTCCAGTACTTC. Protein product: CSVEDTGLLQYF.